This T cell receptor (beta chain) was found in a study of T cell clusters in autoimmune cytopenias. Across the whole study: A median of around 50,000 TRB reads per sample yielded a median around 2,500 distinct clonotypes. Study results and limitations: Compared with active autoimmune hepatitis patients, healthy donors showed approximately 3-fold more exclusive TRB clusters. TRB repertoire shifts in secondary cytopenia and chronic lymphocytic leukemia mostly reflected lymphoma, not autoimmunity. Clustering suggested that physiological T cell clusters were missing in primary autoimmune cytopenia patients.

TRB was amplified by touch-down multiplex PCR, primer pools A and B combined. With the multiplex PCR reads reprocessed, TCRdb shows one record per CDR3 protein and no DNA. The sample includes more than 13,000 distinct CDR3 sequences. TRB was amplified from 250 ng of peripheral blood genomic DNA per sample. A note on this clonotype: What it recognizes is unknown.

The origin of this receptor is a human donor with an autoimmune cytopenia or autoimmune hepatitis (not recorded which). Sequenced material: peripheral blood.

This CDR3 is CSASQARQGAEAFF. The chain joins TRBV20-1 to TRBJ1-1; absent DNA, TCRdb's TRBD1 call cannot be checked. CDR3 length: 14 residues. Germline assignment: CDR1 DFQATT and CDR2 SNEGSKA (reference sequence).